The 32 T cell receptor beta chains in this list originate from one sample, sequenced in a study of T-cell reconstitution after alpha-beta-depleted transplantation in children. Using unique molecular identifiers, the investigators prepared the TCRbeta library. TCRdb redid the calling of the PCR reads with MiXCR, one entry per CDR3 protein. The sample has hundreds of thousands of distinct CDR3 sequences; around 15% are singletons. The sequences come from PBMCs, mostly from graft donor cells, collected 360 days after TCRalphabeta/CD19-depleted stem cell transplant. These TCRs come from a male patient between 2 and 15 years old who had a stem cell transplant for acute lymphoblastic leukemia, so the T cells may come from the graft donor.

In its sample, this clonotype was seen many times. The junction and the germline gene differ at one end; a read error may be behind it. The V call is TRBV29-1, the J call TRBJ2-1, with D uncertain. This CDR3 is 9 amino acids long. From germline, CDR1 is SQVTM and CDR2 ANQGSEA. Here the CDR3 reads CSVDLLQVF. CDR3 sequence (DNA): TGCAGCGTTGACCTACTCCAGGTCTTC.

The chain recombines TRBV15 with TRBJ2-7, with D unresolved. Per the germline V gene, CDR1 is LNHNV and CDR2 is YYDKDF (reference sequence). Trimming stripped 0 bases from V and 2 bases from J, with 11 bases between. The length of the CDR3 is 15 residues. CDR3 nucleotides: TGTGCCACCAGCAGAGACCGAGTGGATCCCTACGAGCAGTACTTC. Its protein is CATSRDRVDPYEQYF.

This clonotype was recorded a few times. V gene TRBV4-1 combines with J gene TRBJ2-2; D ambiguous. The CDR3 totals 15 residues. In germline, CDR1 is MGHRA, CDR2 YSYEKL. Trimming left V 3 bases short and J 3 bases short, with 11 bases between. The CDR3 DNA follows: TGCGCCAGCAGCCATAGGAGTATGGACACCGGGGAGCTGTTTTTT. Its protein is CASSHRSMDTGELFF.

The chain recombines TRBV20-1 with TRBJ2-1, with 8 bases matching TRBD1. The CDR3 covers 14 residues. The germline gives CDR1 DFQATT, CDR2 SNEGSKA (reference sequence). The trim removed 5 bases at V and 8 bases at J, leaving 11 bases unmatched. The CDR3 region is CSAGRQGTFDEQFF. CDR3 nucleotide sequence: TGCAGTGCTGGAAGACAGGGGACCTTTGATGAGCAGTTCTTC.

The chain couples TRBV20-1 to TRBJ2-1; 12 positions agree with TRBD2. Germline V gives CDR1 DFQATT, CDR2 SNEGSKA (reference sequence). Losses at the gene ends were 3 bases for V and 6 bases for J; bases not matched to a gene: 6. This CDR3 spans 15 amino acids. CDR3 sequence (DNA): TGCAGTGCTAGGGGCCTAGCGGGAGGGCCCAATGAGCAGTTCTTC. Protein: CSARGLAGGPNEQFF.

This clonotype was seen more than once but under ten times. This sequence joins TRBV4-2 and TRBJ2-2, with TRBD1 matching over 11 bases. Unmatched junction bases numbered 7, after V lost 4 bases and J lost 3 bases. Germline V gene data show CDR1 as LGHNA and CDR2 as YNFKEQ. CDR3 length: 17 residues. CDR3: CASSLSGQGAYTGELFF. For the CDR3, the DNA is TGTGCCAGCAGCCTTAGCGGACAGGGGGCTTACACCGGGGAGCTGTTTTTT.

The V call is TRBV30, the J call TRBJ1-1; D unresolved. From germline, CDR1 is GTSNPN and CDR2 SVGIG (reference sequence). The V and J ends lost 2 bases and 7 bases respectively, with 8 bases between them. This CDR3 comprises 11 residues. This chain's CDR3 is CAWSLGLEAFF. CDR3 coding DNA: TGTGCCTGGAGTCTGGGCCTTGAAGCTTTCTTT. Full variable domain (rest looked up from reference TRBV30 and TRBJ1-1): SQTIHQWPATLVQPVGSPLSLECTVEGTSNPNLYWYRQAAGRGLQLLFYSVGIGQISSEVPQNLSASRPQDRQFILSSKKLLLSDSGFYLCAWSLGLEAFFGQGTRLTVV.

The gene calls are TRBV11-2 and TRBJ2-3, with a tentative D call TRBD1 (5 bases). Germline loops: CDR1 SGHAT, CDR2 FQNNGV. The CDR3 contains 17 residues. Trimming removed 5 bases from V and 5 bases from J, with 23 bases in between. CDR3 in amino acids: CASSPRRGYRTLDTQYF. CDR3 nucleotide sequence: TGTGCCAGCAGCCCTAGAAGGGGCTATAGAACTTTAGATACGCAGTATTTT.

The chain recombines TRBV6-5 with TRBJ2-3; 7 nucleotides match TRBD1. Germline V gene data show CDR1 as MNHEY and CDR2 as SVGAGI. Trimming cost V 0 bases and J 3 bases; bases outside gene matches: 3. The CDR3 runs to 15 residues. CDR3: CASSYSTGWTDTQYF. The CDR3 DNA sequence: TGTGCCAGCAGTTACTCGACAGGGTGGACAGATACGCAGTATTTT.

This clonotype was counted at least ten times. This chain joins TRBV7-2 and TRBJ2-7, with 9 positions matching TRBD2. The V gene's germline CDR1 is SGHTA and CDR2 FQGNSA. The CDR3 has 15 amino acids. The trim removed 2 bases at V and 2 bases at J, leaving 4 bases unmatched. As DNA, the CDR3 is TGTGCCAGCAGCTTAAAGACTAGCGGACCCTACGAGCAGTACTTC. The encoded protein is CASSLKTSGPYEQYF.

The chain carries TRBV4-1 and TRBJ2-2; TRBD1 matches at 8 bases. Losses at the gene ends were 3 bases for V and 6 bases for J; bases not matched to a gene: 21. This CDR3 has 20 amino acids. Germline-derived CDR1 and CDR2 are MGHRA and YSYEKL. In nucleotides, the CDR3 is TGCGCCAGCAGCCAGGACCCGGGACAGGTGGTGATGGGTCGGTCCGGGGAGCTGTTTTTT. This gives the protein CASSQDPGQVVMGRSGELFF.

This clonotype was counted only a few times. The CDR3 DNA follows: TGTGCCAGCAGTTGGGAGAACACCGGGGAGCTGTTTTTT. Translating it yields CASSWENTGELFF. The V and J genes are TRBV12-3 or TRBV12-4 and TRBJ2-2; unclear D gene. The germline V and J ends were trimmed by 4 bases and 1 base, with 4 bases remaining between them. CDR3 length: 13 residues.

The V gene is TRBV7-3, the J gene TRBJ2-2; D gene ambiguous. The CDR3 is 13 amino acids. Trimming stripped 3 bases from V and 5 bases from J, with 7 bases between. Germline lookup yields CDR1 SGHTA and CDR2 FQGTGA. Here the CDR3 reads CASSFLTTGELFF. CDR3 DNA sequence: TGTGCCAGCAGCTTCTTAACTACCGGGGAGCTGTTTTTT.

This clonotype has more than one count but fewer than ten. CDR3 sequence reads: CATTWTRLYEQYF. The CDR3 DNA reads as TGTGCCACCACCTGGACACGGCTCTACGAGCAGTACTTC. The chain has TRBV24-1 and TRBJ2-7; TRBD1 might be the D (5 bases). Looked up from germline, CDR1 is KGHDR and CDR2 is SFDVKD. The V end lost 8 bases, the J end lost 3 bases, and 13 bases lay between the germline ends. This CDR3 is 13 amino acids long.

This clonotype was counted only a few times. This chain uses TRBV5-1 with TRBJ2-2; D gene ambiguous. CDR3 size: 14 residues. The germline gives CDR1 SGHRS, CDR2 YFSETQ. V lost 5 bases and J 2 bases, leaving 10 bases between the germline ends. The CDR3: CASREDHNTGELFF. Here the CDR3 DNA reads TGCGCCAGCAGAGAAGACCATAACACCGGGGAGCTGTTTTTT.

The gene calls are TRBV3-1 and TRBJ2-7; tentatively, D is TRBD2 (6 bases). This CDR3 has 15 residues. Germline-derived CDR1 and CDR2 are LGHDT and YNNKEL (reference sequence). Trimming pared 0 bases from V and 8 bases from J, leaving 17 bases between. The CDR3 region has the DNA TGTGCCAGCAGCCAAGATCCCGGGGGTTCCGCCCAGCAGTACTTC. Encoded protein: CASSQDPGGSAQQYF.

This chain joins TRBV5-1 and TRBJ2-7; D unresolved. V shed 5 bases and J shed 1 base, with 13 bases lying between them. This CDR3 comprises 14 residues. From germline, CDR1 is SGHRS and CDR2 YFSETQ. The DNA of the CDR3 is TGCGCCAGCAGAAGCCACGACCTTTCCTACGAGCAGTACTTC. This gives the protein CASRSHDLSYEQYF.

This clonotype showed up just a few times. This chain uses TRBV9 with TRBJ1-3, with D tentatively TRBD1 (5 bases). The CDR3 sequence is 14 residues long. Germline values: CDR1 SGDLS, CDR2 YYNGEE. V dropped 4 bases and J dropped 4 bases, with 12 bases sitting between them. CDR3 coding DNA: TGTGCCAGCAGCCAGGGTCCGGAGGGAAACACCATATATTTT. Amino acid sequence: CASSQGPEGNTIYF. Complete variable domain (other parts from reference TRBV9 and TRBJ1-3): DSGVTQTPKHLITATGQRVTLRCSPRSGDLSVYWYQQSLDQGLQFLIQYYNGEERAKGNILERFSAQQFPDLHSELNLSSLELGDSALYFCASSQGPEGNTIYFGEGSWLTVV.

This clonotype was counted at least ten times. This chain links TRBV29-1 with TRBJ2-1; D may be TRBD2 (6 bases). V lost 4 bases and J lost 7, with 20 bases in between. Germline V gene lookup returns CDR1 SQVTM and CDR2 ANQGSEA. This CDR3 region has 15 residues. CDR3 nucleotides: TGCAGCGTTGCTACCGATCGACTAGTTCCAAATGAGCAGTTCTTC. Translation: CSVATDRLVPNEQFF.

The sample holds many counts of this clonotype. The chain joins TRBV20-1 to TRBJ1-1, with D possibly TRBD1 on 6 matching bases. Trimming left V 6 bases short and J 1 base short, with 15 bases between. The CDR3 consists of 14 residues. Germline V gene data show CDR1 as DFQATT and CDR2 as SNEGSKA (reference sequence). The CDR3 region is CSASTGIGNTEAFF. The CDR3 nucleotides read TGCAGTGCGAGCACAGGGATCGGGAACACTGAAGCTTTCTTT.

The chain couples TRBV18 to TRBJ2-7, with 8 bases that match TRBD1. Germline V lookup: CDR1 KGHSH, CDR2 LQKENI. The CDR3 is 14 amino acids. With V trimmed by 6 bases and J by 3 bases, 7 bases remained unmatched. Here the CDR3 DNA reads TGTGCCAGCTCCCGACAGGGGCTGGACTACGAGCAGTACTTC. Residues: CASSRQGLDYEQYF.

V and J are TRBV29-1 and TRBJ2-7; the D gene is possibly TRBD1 (5 bases). The CDR3 has 13 amino acids. CDR1 SQVTM and CDR2 ANQGSEA come from the germline V gene. V shed 4 bases and J shed 7 bases, with 17 bases lying between them. This chain's CDR3 is CSVASRDSGEQYF. The DNA for the CDR3 is TGCAGCGTTGCCTCCAGGGATTCGGGTGAGCAGTACTTC.

DNA of the CDR3: TGTGCCATCAGTGTGGGCCGGGGACCCCCTCCCGAAGGGACTCTACCAGATACGCAGTATTTT. Protein product: CAISVGRGPPPEGTLPDTQYF. The rearrangement uses TRBV10-3 and TRBJ2-3; the D gene is possibly TRBD2 (6 bases). The V end was cut by 4 bases, the J end by 4 bases, with 33 bases between. From germline, CDR1 is ENHRY and CDR2 SYGVKD. The CDR3 totals 21 residues.

This clonotype has a count of ten or more. The gene calls are TRBV12-3 or TRBV12-4 and TRBJ1-5, with TRBD1 as a possible D gene (5 bases). V was clipped by 6 bases and J by 3 bases, with 15 bases between them. The CDR3 contains 15 residues. The CDR3 DNA follows: TGTGCCAGCAGCCCCCCCGGGACTCTCAATCAGCCCCAGCATTTT. It encodes CASSPPGTLNQPQHF.

This clonotype was detected many times. This chain links TRBV20-1 with TRBJ1-5; D may be TRBD1 (5 bases). With 0 bases removed from V and 7 bases from J, the gap between germline ends came to 10 bases. The germline V gene encodes CDR1 DFQATT and CDR2 SNEGSKA (reference sequence). The CDR3 is 13 amino acids. CDR3 loop: CSARDSGGQPQHF. The CDR3 coding sequence is TGCAGTGCTAGAGATTCGGGGGGGCAGCCCCAGCATTTT.

This clonotype was counted only a few times. The chain couples TRBV20-1 to TRBJ2-2; weak D call: TRBD1 (5 bases). V was clipped by 0 bases and J by 4 bases, with 9 bases between them. The CDR3 has 14 amino acids. The germline V gene has CDR1 DFQATT and CDR2 SNEGSKA (reference sequence). CDR3 bases: TGCAGTGCTAGAGATTTTAGGGGCACCGGGGAGCTGTTTTTT. It is translated as CSARDFRGTGELFF.

The sample holds a few counts of this clonotype. This sequence joins TRBV4-2 and TRBJ2-1, with 9 bases fitting TRBD2. Germline values: CDR1 LGHNA, CDR2 YNFKEQ. The CDR3 consists of 15 residues. The V and J ends lost 4 bases and 3 bases, in that order; junction bases with no gene match: 4. The CDR3, as DNA: TGTGCCAGCAGCCCGCGGACTAGCGTCTACAATGAGCAGTTCTTC. Translation gives CASSPRTSVYNEQFF.

This chain uses TRBV29-1 with TRBJ2-7; D call uncertain. Trimming removed 4 bases from V and 6 bases from J, with 10 bases in between. The CDR3 contains 11 residues. Germline-derived CDR1 and CDR2 are SQVTM and ANQGSEA. CDR3 sequence reads: CSVGVWGEQYF. In DNA, the CDR3 is TGCAGCGTTGGGGTTTGGGGCGAGCAGTACTTC.

This clonotype has only a few counts. DNA for the CDR3: TGCAGTGCGAAGGCAGGGATAAGCAATCAGCCCCAGCATTTT. Residues: CSAKAGISNQPQHF. The V gene is TRBV20-1, the J gene TRBJ1-5, with D perhaps matching TRBD1 (5 bases). This CDR3 region has 14 residues. The V end lost 6 bases, the J end lost 1 base, and 13 bases lay between the germline ends. Germline values: CDR1 DFQATT, CDR2 SNEGSKA (reference sequence).

This chain links TRBV5-1 with TRBJ2-3, with 8 nucleotides matching TRBD2. J lost 10 bases, V lost 0 bases, and 13 bases had no gene match. In germline, CDR1 is SGHRS, CDR2 YFSETQ. This CDR3 contains 16 residues. CDR3 coding DNA: TGCGCCAGCAGCTTGGGCGCCGGAGATGGACTAGCTGCGCAGTATTTT. Translation: CASSLGAGDGLAAQYF. The variable domain in full, completed from reference TRBV5-1 and TRBJ2-3, reads KAGVTQTPRYLIKTRGQQVTLSCSPISGHRSVSWYQQTPGQGLQFLFEYFSETQRNKGNFPGRFSGRQFSNSRSEMNVSTLELGDSALYLCASSLGAGDGLAAQYFGPGTRLTVL.

This clonotype has more than one count but fewer than ten. The chain combines TRBV20-1 with TRBJ2-3; D not resolved. The CDR3 is made up of 10 amino acids. CDR1 is DFQATT and CDR2 is SNEGSKA in the germline V gene (reference sequence). Between the trimmed V and J ends, which lost 7 bases and 4 bases, there was a span of 6 bases. CDR3 DNA: TGCAGTGTCAGGTCAGATACGCAGTATTTT. Protein sequence: CSVRSDTQYF.

This clonotype has a handful of counts. The genes are TRBV19 and TRBJ2-3; D is possibly TRBD2 (6 bases). V lost 1 base and J lost 5, with 22 bases in between. From germline, CDR1 is LNHDA and CDR2 SQIVND (reference sequence). This CDR3 contains 18 residues. CDR3 nucleotide sequence: TGTGCCAGTAGTATAGGAGCATACGGGAGACATTCGCGAGATACGCAGTATTTT. Translated: CASSIGAYGRHSRDTQYF.